This T cell receptor (beta chain) appears in the sequencing data of a study of post-analysis software for immune sequencing data. Whole-study context: Relapsing-remitting, secondary progressive and progressive-relapsing forms made up the multiple sclerosis disease courses.

Built from TCR beta cDNA, the libraries had unique molecular identifiers in them. One entry per CDR3 protein, called by TCRdb with MiXCR from the PCR reads. The table lists about 770,000 distinct CDR3 sequences, 46% of them singletons. The sample holds a few counts of this clonotype. Its antigen is undetermined. Germline V gives CDR1 DFQATT, CDR2 SNEGSKA (reference sequence). CDR3 size: 14 residues. Trimming at V came to 6 bases and at J to 0 bases, leaving 6 bases not matched to a gene. General observations from the study: About 5 TRBV segments, including TRBV5-6, TRBV5-1 and TRBV20-1, were more frequent in patients than controls. With F measure, samples from one preparation batch clustered together strongly. Versus controls, multiple sclerosis patients showed significantly lower diversity (normalized Chao1).

The chain combines TRBV20-1 with TRBJ2-7, with 9 bases identical to TRBD2. Sequencing was performed on blood. The clonotype originates from a girl between 10 and 17 years old with multiple sclerosis. The CDR3 coding sequence is TGCAGTGCCAGGCGAGCGGGAGGCTCCTACGAGCAGTACTTC. Its protein is CSARRAGGSYEQYF.